The rows below give T cell receptor beta chains drawn from one sample of a study of T cells after yellow fever vaccination. MiXCR, run by TCRdb on the 5' RACE reads, gives a single entry per CDR3 protein. The table includes approximately 450,000 distinct CDR3 sequences, roughly a sixth detected once. The sequencing used PBMCs, collected before the yellow fever booster vaccination. The source is a man younger than 35 who received the YFV17D yellow fever vaccine. Both conserved end residues are part of each CDR3. The D gene is left open where the match is weak. A clone size is listed for some rows: how often the clone was seen (once, few, many), or a class if it is expanded.

d_call j_call v_call clone_size cdr3_aa cdr3_nt
- TRBJ1-2 TRBV4-2 few CASSQAAGLRGYTF TGTGCCAGCAGCCAAGCGGCAGGGTTACGAGGCTACACCTTC
- TRBJ1-1 TRBV7-2 few CASNLQGARTEAFF TGTGCCAGCAATCTGCAAGGGGCACGGACTGAAGCTTTCTTT
- TRBJ1-3 TRBV30 - CAWSVGHSGNTIYF TGTGCCTGGAGTGTAGGACACTCTGGAAACACCATATATTTT
- TRBJ2-1 TRBV12-3/TRBV12-4 few CASYWGAIPGEQFF TGTGCCAGCTATTGGGGGGCGATACCGGGGGAGCAGTTCTTC
TRBD1 TRBJ2-7 TRBV12-3/TRBV12-4 - CASSETGGGYEQYF TGTGCCAGCAGTGAGACAGGGGGTGGCTACGAGCAGTACTTC
TRBD1 TRBJ2-3 TRBV7-2 many CASSLVDRGDTQYF TGTGCCAGCAGCTTAGTCGACAGGGGTGATACGCAGTATTTT
- TRBJ2-7 TRBV10-2 - CASSAVGSYEQYF TGCGCCAGCAGTGCGGTCGGTTCCTACGAGCAGTACTTC
- TRBJ1-2 TRBV11-2 - CASSLESPPTYTF TGTGCCAGCAGCTTAGAATCCCCGCCTACCTACACCTTC
- TRBJ1-2 TRBV6-2/TRBV6-3 - CASSPTLSTSYGYTF TGTGCCAGCAGCCCTACTCTATCCACCAGCTATGGCTACACCTTC
- TRBJ1-2 TRBV20-1 few CSARRLNYGYTF TGCAGTGCTAGACGACTGAACTATGGCTACACCTTC
- TRBJ1-1 TRBV3-1 few CASSQTGTATEAFF TGTGCCAGCAGCCAGACCGGGACTGCCACTGAAGCTTTCTTT
TRBD1 TRBJ1-1 TRBV18 few CASSPRDRTSEAFF TGTGCCAGCTCACCCCGGGACAGGACCTCTGAAGCTTTCTTT
- TRBJ2-3 TRBV27 - CASSPKEGRGTQYF TGTGCCAGCAGTCCGAAGGAGGGCCGGGGTACGCAGTATTTT
- TRBJ1-2 TRBV27 - CASSFTNRDYGYTF TGTGCCAGCAGTTTCACGAACAGGGACTATGGCTACACCTTC
- TRBJ2-3 TRBV25-1 - CASSDHAAAGLTDTQYF TGTGCCAGCAGTGACCATGCGGCGGCAGGTCTCACAGATACGCAGTATTTT
- TRBJ2-1 TRBV29-1 - CSVESGLDEQFF TGCAGCGTTGAATCCGGGCTCGATGAGCAGTTCTTC
- TRBJ2-3 TRBV9 few CASSPRERGTDTQYF TGTGCCAGCAGCCCCCGTGAGCGGGGCACAGATACGCAGTATTTT
- TRBJ1-5 TRBV5-6 - CASSSQVVSNQPQHF TGTGCCAGCAGCTCACAGGTAGTTAGCAATCAGCCCCAGCATTTT
- TRBJ1-2 TRBV7-3 - CASSPPRKSGYTF TGTGCCAGCAGCCCTCCGAGGAAGTCCGGCTACACCTTC
TRBD2 TRBJ2-5 TRBV11-2 - CASPPGGQETQYF TGTGCCAGCCCCCCCGGGGGGCAAGAGACCCAGTACTTC
- TRBJ2-1 TRBV15 - CATSRGGRNYNEQFF TGTGCCACCAGCAGAGGCGGACGGAATTACAATGAGCAGTTCTTC
- TRBJ1-2 TRBV6-1 - CASSETGKGTYGYTF TGTGCCAGCAGTGAGACAGGCAAGGGGACCTATGGCTACACCTTC
- TRBJ1-1 TRBV9 few CASTLGTDDTEAFF TGTGCCAGCACCCTCGGGACGGACGATACTGAAGCTTTCTTT
- TRBJ2-2 TRBV5-1 - CASRAPGTTNTGELFF TGCGCCAGCAGGGCCCCCGGGACAACCAACACCGGGGAGCTGTTTTTT
TRBD1 TRBJ1-5 TRBV24-1 - CATSDGRQGRRQPQHF TGTGCCACCAGTGATGGGAGACAGGGAAGGCGCCAGCCCCAGCATTTT
- TRBJ2-7 TRBV7-9 few CASSLGQGFYEQYF TGTGCCAGCAGCTTAGGGCAGGGGTTCTACGAGCAGTACTTC
- TRBJ1-1 TRBV7-3 - CASSAQATGNTEAFF TGTGCCAGCAGCGCCCAAGCTACTGGGAACACTGAAGCTTTCTTT